The following is a T cell receptor (beta chain) sequence with its context. This CDR3 region has 13 residues. Germline V CDR1 and CDR2: LGHDT, YNNKEL (reference sequence). V gave up 8 bases and J gave up 3 bases, with 14 bases separating them. The sample originates from a study of blood T cell repertoires in COVID-19. Method: immunoSEQ multiplex PCR; TCRdb's copy keeps in-frame clones and lacks some. The sample has 50,000 to 65,000 clones, about 75% seen once. This TCR came from a woman aged 60-70 years who had been exposed to COVID-19. The J gene is TRBJ2-7, the V gene TRBV3-1 (or the pseudogene TRBV3-2), with a tentative D call TRBD2 (6 bases). Sample: PBMCs or T cells enriched from blood (not recorded which). CDR3 amino acids: CASAKRAGYEQYF. In DNA form, the CDR3 reads TGTGCCAGCGCCAAAAGAGCGGGCTACGAGCAGTACTTC.